This T cell receptor (beta chain) was sequenced in a study of blood T cell repertoires in COVID-19. With V trimmed by 6 bases and J by 0 bases, 4 bases remained unmatched. The CDR3 runs to 15 residues. Germline V gene sequence: CDR1 MNHEY, CDR2 SVGAGI. TCRdb keeps only in-frame clones here, not all; method: immunoSEQ multiplex PCR. Here the sample spans 200,000 to 250,000 clones, approximately 91% being singletons. The receptor comes from a man aged 50 or older with COVID-19, enrolled during active disease. This chain connects TRBV6-5 to TRBJ2-1, with 8 bases matching TRBD1. Specimen: peripheral blood. The DNA of the CDR3 is TGTGCCAGCAGCAGACAGGGGCGCTCCTACAATGAGCAGTTCTTC. As protein: CASSRQGRSYNEQFF.